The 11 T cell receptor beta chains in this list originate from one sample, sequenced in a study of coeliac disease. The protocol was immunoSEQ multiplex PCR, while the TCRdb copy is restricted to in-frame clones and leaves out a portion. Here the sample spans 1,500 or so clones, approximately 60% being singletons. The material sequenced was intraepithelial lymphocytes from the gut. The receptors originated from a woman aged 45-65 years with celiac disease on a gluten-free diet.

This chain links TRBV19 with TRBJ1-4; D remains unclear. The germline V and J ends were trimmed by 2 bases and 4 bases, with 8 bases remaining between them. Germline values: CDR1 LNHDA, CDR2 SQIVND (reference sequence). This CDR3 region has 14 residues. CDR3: CASSIRSYNEKLFF. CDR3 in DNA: TGTGCCAGTAGTATACGTTCTTATAATGAAAAACTGTTTTTT.

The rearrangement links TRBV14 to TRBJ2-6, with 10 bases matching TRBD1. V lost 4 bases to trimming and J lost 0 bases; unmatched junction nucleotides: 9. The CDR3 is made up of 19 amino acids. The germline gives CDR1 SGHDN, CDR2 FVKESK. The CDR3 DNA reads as TGTGCCAGCAGCCCTCTCGGACAGGGGGGGGCCTCTGGGGCCAACGTCCTGACTTTC. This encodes CASSPLGQGGASGANVLTF.

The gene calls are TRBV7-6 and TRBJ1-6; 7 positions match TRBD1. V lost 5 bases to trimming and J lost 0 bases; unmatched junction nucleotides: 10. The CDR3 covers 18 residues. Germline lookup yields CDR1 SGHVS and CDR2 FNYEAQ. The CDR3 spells CASSQRSGQSSYNSPLHF. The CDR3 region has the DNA TGTGCCAGCAGCCAACGTTCGGGACAGAGCTCCTATAATTCACCCCTCCACTTT.

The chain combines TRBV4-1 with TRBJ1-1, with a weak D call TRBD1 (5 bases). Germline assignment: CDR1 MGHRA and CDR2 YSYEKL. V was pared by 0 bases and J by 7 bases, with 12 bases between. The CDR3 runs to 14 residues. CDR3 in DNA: TGCGCCAGCAGCCAAGATGGACAACCCCTTGAAGCTTTCTTT. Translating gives CASSQDGQPLEAFF.

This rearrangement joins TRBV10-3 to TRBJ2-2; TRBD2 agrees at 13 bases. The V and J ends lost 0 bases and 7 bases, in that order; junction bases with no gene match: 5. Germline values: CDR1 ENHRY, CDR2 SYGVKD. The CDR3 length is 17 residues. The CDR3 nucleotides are TGTGCCATCAGTGAGTCTGGGACTAGCGGGGATAACGGGGAGCTGTTTTTT. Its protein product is CAISESGTSGDNGELFF.

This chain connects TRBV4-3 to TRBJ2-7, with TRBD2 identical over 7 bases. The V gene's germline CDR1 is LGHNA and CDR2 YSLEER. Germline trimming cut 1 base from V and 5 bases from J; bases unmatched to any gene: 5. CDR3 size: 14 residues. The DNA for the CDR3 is TGCGCCAGCAGCCAAGGAACGGGGGGTAACGAGCAGTACTTC. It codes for CASSQGTGGNEQYF.

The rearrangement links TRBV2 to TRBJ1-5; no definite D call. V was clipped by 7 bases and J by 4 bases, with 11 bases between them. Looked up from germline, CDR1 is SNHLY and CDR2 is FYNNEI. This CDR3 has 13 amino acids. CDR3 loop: CASTREKNQPQHF. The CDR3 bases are TGTGCCAGCACTAGGGAGAAGAATCAGCCCCAGCATTTT.

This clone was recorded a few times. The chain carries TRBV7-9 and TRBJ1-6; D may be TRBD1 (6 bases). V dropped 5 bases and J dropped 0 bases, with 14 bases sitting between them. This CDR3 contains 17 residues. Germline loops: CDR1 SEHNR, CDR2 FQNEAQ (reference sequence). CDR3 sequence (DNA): TGTGCCAGCAGCGCCCGACGCAGGGGCTCCTATAATTCACCCCTCCACTTT. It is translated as CASSARRRGSYNSPLHF.

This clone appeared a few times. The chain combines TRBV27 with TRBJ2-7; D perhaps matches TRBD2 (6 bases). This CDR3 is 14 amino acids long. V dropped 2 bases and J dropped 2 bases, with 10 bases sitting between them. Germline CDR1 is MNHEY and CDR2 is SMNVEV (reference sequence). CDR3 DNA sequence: TGTGCCAGCAGTTTAGGAGGGATCCCCTACGAGCAGTACTTC. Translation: CASSLGGIPYEQYF.

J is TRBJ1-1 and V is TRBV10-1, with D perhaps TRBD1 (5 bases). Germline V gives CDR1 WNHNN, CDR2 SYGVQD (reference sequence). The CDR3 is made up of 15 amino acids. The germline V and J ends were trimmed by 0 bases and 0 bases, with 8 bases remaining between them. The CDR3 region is CASSESGGMNTEAFF. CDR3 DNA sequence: TGCGCCAGCAGTGAGTCGGGGGGAATGAACACTGAAGCTTTCTTT.

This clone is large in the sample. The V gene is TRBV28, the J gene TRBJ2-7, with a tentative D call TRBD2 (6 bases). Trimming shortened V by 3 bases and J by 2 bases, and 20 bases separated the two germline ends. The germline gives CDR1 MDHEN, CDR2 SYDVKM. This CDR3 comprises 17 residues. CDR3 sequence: CASSLPGTVRIPYEQYF. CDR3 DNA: TGTGCCAGCAGTTTGCCAGGGACTGTTCGTATTCCCTACGAGCAGTACTTC.